The 10 T cell receptor beta chains reported below all come from one sample, sequenced in a study of identical twins. MiXCR was run by TCRdb on the 5' RACE reads, yielding one entry per CDR3 protein. This table holds about 700,000 distinct CDR3 sequences, around 6% found once. Sample: naive T cells sorted from blood. These receptors all come from a man aged 18 to 29 in good health.

Many counts were recorded for this clonotype. This chain uses TRBV18 with TRBJ2-7; 8 nucleotides line up with TRBD1. Per the germline V gene, CDR1 is KGHSH and CDR2 is LQKENI. V shed 4 bases, J shed 0 bases, and the junction held 5 bases outside the gene matches. The length of the CDR3 is 15 residues. In DNA, the CDR3 is TGTGCCAGCTCACTTACCGGGACAGGCTCCTACGAGCAGTACTTC. It encodes CASSLTGTGSYEQYF.

This clonotype was seen ten or more times. The CDR3 DNA follows: TGTGCCAGCAGTGGTTATCGGGACAGGGACTACAATGAGCAGTTCTTC. This codes for CASSGYRDRDYNEQFF. The gene calls are TRBV2 and TRBJ2-1; 9 nucleotides line up with TRBD1. V shed 4 bases, J shed 3 bases, and the junction held 7 bases outside the gene matches. This CDR3 comprises 16 residues. Per the germline V gene, CDR1 is SNHLY and CDR2 is FYNNEI.

On this clonotype: Given a much more abundant clone one base away, this may be a read error. Given the absence of the conserved phenylalanine or tryptophan at the CDR3 end, a read error is likely. The CDR3 DNA reads TGTGCCAGCAGTTTGGGCGGGACCGGCACAGATACGCAGTATGTT. As protein: CASSLGGTGTDTQYV. This chain uses TRBV28 with TRBJ2-3; D is perhaps TRBD2 (6 bases). Germline V gene sequence: CDR1 MDHEN, CDR2 SYDVKM. The CDR3 covers 15 residues. Trimming took 3 bases from V and 1 from J, leaving 11 bases between them.

This clonotype occurred many times. The chain has TRBV7-2 and TRBJ1-4, with D possibly being TRBD1 (5 bases). Between the trimmed V and J ends, which lost 5 bases and 7 bases, there was a span of 14 bases. Germline V gene sequence: CDR1 SGHTA, CDR2 FQGNSA. This CDR3 has 14 amino acids. The CDR3 DNA follows: TGTGCCAGCAGCGTCGCGCATAGGGGTGAAAAACTGTTTTTT. Residues: CASSVAHRGEKLFF.

This clonotype has more than one count but fewer than ten. V is TRBV15 and J is TRBJ2-1, with D maybe TRBD1 (5 bases). V lost 1 base to trimming and J lost 1 base, with 11 bases between them. CDR3 size: 16 residues. Germline CDR1 reads LNHNV; CDR2 reads YYDKDF (reference sequence). CDR3 DNA sequence: TGTGCCACCAGCAGAGGCAGGGTGGTTTCCTACAATGAGCAGTTCTTC. Translation: CATSRGRVVSYNEQFF.

The chain has TRBV7-2 and TRBJ2-3; possible D gene TRBD1, 6 bases. The V gene lost 0 bases and the J gene lost 3 bases, with 16 bases spanning the gap. Germline CDR1 and CDR2: SGHTA and FQGNSA. This CDR3 region has 17 residues. DNA for the CDR3: TGTGCCAGCAGCTTAGCGTATAAAGGACAGATGACAGATACGCAGTATTTT. It is translated as CASSLAYKGQMTDTQYF.

The sample holds many counts of this clonotype. The rearrangement links TRBV20-1 to TRBJ2-3; D not resolved. This CDR3 has 12 amino acids. V was trimmed by 4 bases and J by 1 base, leaving 6 bases between them. Germline V CDR1 and CDR2: DFQATT, SNEGSKA (reference sequence). DNA of the CDR3: TGCAGTGCTAAAACCCGCACAGATACGCAGTATTTT. It yields the protein CSAKTRTDTQYF.

This clonotype was seen more than once but under ten times. The CDR3 DNA reads TGTGCCAGCAGTTTACCTAACTCCGCCGAGCAGTACTTC. Protein product: CASSLPNSAEQYF. This chain uses TRBV27 with TRBJ2-7; D is uncertain. This CDR3 spans 13 amino acids. V lost 2 bases and J 6 bases, leaving 11 bases between the germline ends. The germline gives CDR1 MNHEY, CDR2 SMNVEV (reference sequence).

The sample holds a few counts of this clonotype. As DNA, the CDR3 is TGTGCCAGCAGTTCCCATCGACGAAGAAGGGACGCGAACACCGGGGAGCTGTTTTTT. This gives the protein CASSSHRRRRDANTGELFF. V usage is TRBV6-2 or TRBV6-3 and J usage is TRBJ2-2; the D gene could be TRBD1 or TRBD2 (5 bases each). This CDR3 has 19 amino acids. Trimming took 4 bases from V and 0 from J, leaving 21 bases between them. Germline CDR1 and CDR2: MNHEY and SVGEGT.

In this sample, this clonotype turned up many times. The chain links TRBV7-2 to TRBJ1-6; D may be TRBD1 (5 bases). The CDR3 is 15 residues long. Germline loops: CDR1 SGHTA, CDR2 FQGNSA. V lost 5 bases and J 9 bases, leaving 17 bases between the germline ends. CDR3 region: CASSLRLSGFSPLHF. CDR3 coding DNA: TGTGCCAGCAGCCTCCGGTTATCAGGGTTTTCACCCCTCCACTTT. The full variable domain, completed using reference TRBV7-2 and TRBJ1-6, is GAGVSQSPSNKVTEKGKDVELRCDPISGHTALYWYRQSLGQGLEFLIYFQGNSAPDKSGLPSDRFSAERTGGSVSTLTIQRTQQEDSAVYLCASSLRLSGFSPLHFGNGTRLTVT.